This T cell receptor beta chain was recovered during a study of shared clonotypes between healthy human individuals. V lost 8 bases, J lost 4 bases, and 7 bases stayed unmatched. CDR1 MDHEN and CDR2 SYDVKM come from the germline V gene. This CDR3 region has 13 residues. TCRdb's copy holds only in-frame clones and misses some; the assay was immunoSEQ multiplex PCR. The sample has about 460,000 clones; approximately 71% are singletons. Sequenced: PBMCs. The receptor's source is a woman between 35 and 50 years old in good health. Some clones in this sample may be carry-over from other donors' samples. The chain carries TRBV28 and TRBJ1-2; 7 nucleotides align to TRBD1. For the CDR3, the DNA is TGTGCCAGCCTAACTGGGGACAGCTATGGCTACACCTTC. Its translation is CASLTGDSYGYTF.